The 28 T cell receptor beta chains listed next were all sequenced from one sample in a study of blood T cells in healthy people across ages (dated by TCRdb to the mid-2010s). Libraries were prepared through 5' RACE. Sequencing instrument: Illumina HiSeq 2500. A second PCR of roughly 7 to 12 cycles was performed with a sample-barcoded 5' primer and a J-beta primer mix. The raw public reads went through TCRdb reprocessing: fastp at Q25, MiXCR clone calling, in-frame beta chains kept. Rows with one shared CDR3 protein collapse into an entry with the most common genes and DNA. The sample includes around 1.5 million distinct CDR3 sequences, with roughly a third observed a single time. In total, the top ten clones hold 10% to 12% of the sample. Sequences were obtained from blood. These TCRs come from a woman aged 30 to 39 in good health.

V gene TRBV5-4 combines with J gene TRBJ2-7, with D tentatively TRBD2 (6 bases). The CDR3 is 17 residues long. V shed 3 bases and J shed 5 bases, with 24 bases lying between them. Germline assignment: CDR1 SGHNT and CDR2 YYREEE (reference sequence). CDR3 DNA sequence: TGTGCCAGCAGCTCCAGCGGCGGGGCCTTCCTTCTTAACGAGCAGTACTTC. Translated, it gives CASSSSGGAFLLNEQYF.

The V call is TRBV4-1, the J call TRBJ2-5; D is undetermined. The CDR3 length is 13 residues. Trimming took off 5 bases at V and 11 bases at J, with 18 bases between the two ends. The germline gives CDR1 MGHRA, CDR2 YSYEKL. CDR3 nucleotides: TGCGCCAGCAGCGCGCAGAAAGGATACAAGCAGTACTTC. Encoded protein: CASSAQKGYKQYF.

As for this clonotype: A junction boundary mismatches the germline segment, possibly from a read error. The gene calls are TRBV9 and TRBJ2-1, with a tentative D call TRBD2 (5 bases). CDR1 SGDLS and CDR2 YYNGEE come from the germline V gene. This CDR3 has 12 amino acids. CDR3 bases: TGTGCCAGCAGTGTAGAGGGTGGTGAGCAGTTCTTC. Translated: CASSVEGGEQFF.

This clonotype was recorded a few times. The CDR3 region is CAIREDHKNSPLHF. CDR3 nucleotide sequence: TGTGCTATACGGGAGGACCATAAGAATTCACCCCTCCACTTT. The chain carries TRBV6-1 and TRBJ1-6; unclear D gene. The germline V gene has CDR1 MNHNS and CDR2 SASEGT. The length of the CDR3 is 14 residues.

This clonotype has just a few counts. The CDR3 loop is CASSLYAGGLREQYF. CDR3 coding DNA: TGTGCCAGCAGTTTATATGCGGGAGGGTTGCGCGAGCAGTACTTC. The chain is built from TRBV27 and TRBJ2-7; 9 bases fit TRBD2. Germline trimming cut 1 base from V and 6 bases from J; bases unmatched to any gene: 7. Germline CDR1 is MNHEY and CDR2 is SMNVEV (reference sequence). The CDR3 covers 15 residues.

The chain is built from TRBV20-1 and TRBJ2-5; D might be TRBD1 or TRBD2, each matching 6 bases. Trimming took 6 bases from V and 3 from J, leaving 17 bases between them. The CDR3 is 14 residues long. Germline CDR1 reads DFQATT; CDR2 reads SNEGSKA (reference sequence). CDR3 DNA: TGCAGTGCCACGGGGGCGCTCTCCAAAGAGACCCAGTACTTC. Encoded protein: CSATGALSKETQYF.

This clonotype was observed a handful of times. This chain connects TRBV6-1 to TRBJ2-5, with TRBD2 matching over 14 bases. V trimming: 6 bases; J trimming: 4 bases; junction bases outside the gene matches: 13. In germline, CDR1 is MNHNS, CDR2 SASEGT. CDR3 length equals 18 residues. Here the CDR3 DNA reads TGTGCCAGCAGCTGGACTAGCGGGAGGCACAGGGGGAGAGAGACCCAGTACTTC. It specifies CASSWTSGRHRGRETQYF.

This sequence joins TRBV7-2 and TRBJ2-5; D possibly uses TRBD1 or TRBD2 (6 bases each). Per germline, CDR1 SGHTA and CDR2 FQGNSA. The ends were cut back, 3 bases at V and 9 bases at J, with 17 bases in the middle. This CDR3 comprises 14 residues. CDR3 residues: CASSFASPGAPQYF. CDR3 nucleotide sequence: TGTGCCAGCAGCTTCGCTTCCCCGGGGGCCCCCCAGTACTTC.

The chain couples TRBV10-3 to TRBJ1-2; 9 bases fit TRBD1. V lost 6 bases, J lost 4 bases, and 12 bases stayed unmatched. This CDR3 comprises 16 residues. CDR1 and CDR2 (germline): ENHRY, SYGVKD. The CDR3 DNA reads as TGTGCCATCAGCGATCCGGGACAGGGTGAGGTCTATGGCTACACCTTC. It encodes CAISDPGQGEVYGYTF.

This clonotype was observed a handful of times. The gene calls are TRBV7-8 and TRBJ2-1; no firm D call. The V and J ends lost 4 bases and 10 bases respectively, with 8 bases between them. The CDR3 totals 11 residues. Germline loops: CDR1 SGHVS, CDR2 FQNEAQ. The CDR3 region has the DNA TGTGCCAGCAGCTCTGCATGGGAGCAGTTCTTC. It is translated as CASSSAWEQFF.

This clonotype was recorded many times. This rearrangement joins TRBV5-1 to TRBJ2-1; 9 bases are shared with TRBD1. With 4 bases clipped from V and 15 bases from J, the junction kept 14 bases outside the gene matches. The length of the CDR3 is 14 residues. Germline V CDR1 and CDR2: SGHRS, YFSETQ. The CDR3 loop is CASSTIDPGQGPFF. The CDR3 DNA follows: TGCGCCAGCAGCACCATCGATCCGGGACAGGGTCCGTTCTTC.

The chain recombines TRBV3-1 with TRBJ2-3; 14 bases match TRBD2. Germline V CDR1 and CDR2: LGHDT, YNNKEL (reference sequence). With 4 bases clipped from V and 7 bases from J, the junction kept 13 bases outside the gene matches. The CDR3 contains 18 residues. The CDR3 sequence is CASSPGLAGGPHPHTQYF. CDR3 in DNA: TGTGCCAGCAGCCCTGGACTAGCGGGGGGTCCCCACCCCCATACGCAGTATTTT.

This clonotype was seen more than once but under ten times. CDR3 sequence reads: CASSHRDPPTGELFF. Written as DNA, the CDR3 is TGTGCCAGCAGCCACCGGGATCCACCCACCGGGGAGCTGTTTTTT. This chain uses TRBV4-2 with TRBJ2-2, with D possibly being TRBD2 (5 bases). The CDR3 has 15 residues. The germline CDR1 and CDR2 sequences are LGHNA and YNFKEQ. With 3 bases removed from V and 4 bases from J, the gap between germline ends came to 12 bases.

The chain uses TRBV7-9 and TRBJ2-5; TRBD2 is a possible D gene (6 bases). Germline assignment: CDR1 SEHNR and CDR2 FQNEAQ (reference sequence). There are 15 residues in the CDR3. The ends were cut back, 2 bases at V and 2 bases at J, with 12 bases in the middle. The CDR3: CASSLRRDIQETQYF. CDR3 DNA sequence: TGTGCCAGCAGCTTACGGCGGGATATTCAAGAGACCCAGTACTTC.

The rearrangement joins TRBV6-2 or TRBV6-3 to TRBJ2-1; possibly TRBD1 or TRBD2 for D (5 bases each). V was clipped by 6 bases and J by 6 bases, with 12 bases between them. Germline CDR1 MNHEY, CDR2 SVGEGT. The CDR3 spans 13 residues. The CDR3 reads CASRGTQLNEQFF. The CDR3 DNA reads as TGTGCCAGCAGGGGGACCCAACTCAATGAGCAGTTCTTC.

This clonotype was recorded at least ten times. The V gene is TRBV9, the J gene TRBJ2-5, with 15 nucleotides matching TRBD2. V lost 3 bases, J lost 3 bases, and 3 bases stayed unmatched. This CDR3 contains 16 residues. From germline, CDR1 is SGDLS and CDR2 YYNGEE. CDR3 amino acids: CASSEGLAGGEETQYF. The CDR3 coding sequence is TGTGCCAGCAGCGAGGGACTAGCGGGGGGAGAAGAGACCCAGTACTTC.

V is TRBV20-1 and J is TRBJ2-2; D is undetermined. V was trimmed by 0 bases and J by 1 base, leaving 12 bases between them. Germline V gene data show CDR1 as DFQATT and CDR2 as SNEGSKA (reference sequence). The CDR3 has 16 amino acids. As DNA, the CDR3 is TGCAGTGCTAGAGATGCGGAGATTCAGAACACCGGGGAGCTGTTTTTT. It translates to CSARDAEIQNTGELFF.

The rearrangement links TRBV5-1 to TRBJ2-5; 14 bases map to TRBD2. CDR1 and CDR2 from the germline V gene are SGHRS and YFSETQ. The CDR3 contains 17 residues. J was trimmed by 4 bases and V by 4 bases; bases with no gene match: 9. CDR3 amino acids: CASSHGLAGGRGETQYF. The CDR3 bases are TGCGCCAGCAGCCATGGACTAGCGGGGGGCCGGGGAGAGACCCAGTACTTC.

This clonotype was counted a few times. The chain links TRBV6-1 to TRBJ2-1, with TRBD1 as a possible D gene (6 bases). Trimming took off 7 bases at V and 6 bases at J, with 19 bases between the two ends. The germline CDR1 and CDR2 sequences are MNHNS and SASEGT. This CDR3 spans 15 amino acids. The CDR3 loop is CASIYYPGQSNEQFF. The CDR3 DNA is TGTGCCAGCATTTATTATCCGGGACAATCCAATGAGCAGTTCTTC.

The sample holds a few counts of this clonotype. The chain employs TRBV6-2 or TRBV6-3 and TRBJ2-3, with 8 bases matching TRBD1. The CDR3 is 15 amino acids. Germline lookup yields CDR1 MNHEY and CDR2 SVGEGT. After removal of 6 bases from V and 5 bases from J, the junction contained 10 bases not matched to a gene. The CDR3 DNA is TGTGCCAGCAGCCTGAGAGGACAGGGTAAAGATACGCAGTATTTT. Residues: CASSLRGQGKDTQYF.

Points on this clonotype: This clone may be a read error of a much larger clone one base away. This chain uses TRBV29-1 with TRBJ2-1; 14 bases fit TRBD2. There are 16 residues in the CDR3. Germline-derived CDR1 and CDR2 are SQVTM and ANQGSEA. With 2 bases clipped from V and 3 bases from J, the junction kept 3 bases outside the gene matches. CDR3 bases: TGCAGCGTTGAACCCGGGACTAGCGGGGGCTACAATGAGCAGTTCTTC. It encodes CSVEPGTSGGYNEQFF.

This chain joins TRBV6-1 and TRBJ1-6; D is undetermined. The CDR3 runs 15 residues. Germline V gives CDR1 MNHNS, CDR2 SASEGT. V lost 8 bases and J 10 bases, leaving 21 bases between the germline ends. This CDR3 is CASGATSSVESPLHF. Here the CDR3 DNA reads TGTGCCAGCGGCGCCACCAGTTCGGTGGAGTCACCCCTCCACTTT.

The chain recombines TRBV7-3 with TRBJ2-1; D is possibly TRBD1 (5 bases). The assigned J gene may be wrong: the sequence end matches TRBJ2-7 better. CDR3 size: 16 residues. Germline values: CDR1 SGHTA, CDR2 FQGTGA. CDR3 loop: CASTTTLGLGRNEQYF. In DNA, the CDR3 is TGTGCCAGCACCACAACCTTGGGGCTTGGTCGGAATGAGCAGTACTTC.

The V and J genes are TRBV7-9 and TRBJ2-5, with a tentative D call TRBD1 (6 bases). The assigned J gene may be wrong: the sequence end matches TRBJ2-7 better. The CDR3 loop spans 14 amino acids. The germline CDR1 and CDR2 sequences are SEHNR and FQNEAQ (reference sequence). CDR3 bases: TGTGCCAGCAGCTGGACAGCAACTAATTACGAGCAGTACTTC. It specifies CASSWTATNYEQYF.

Comments on this clonotype: This likely comes from a read error, as the CDR3 has no conserved phenylalanine or tryptophan at its end. This sequence joins TRBV12-3 or TRBV12-4 and TRBJ2-2; TRBD1 aligns across 9 bases. The CDR3 contains 15 residues. Germline trimming cut 4 bases from V and 6 bases from J; bases unmatched to any gene: 6. The CDR3 nucleotides are TGTGCCAGCAGTTCCCGACAGGGGGGTTCCGGGGAGCTGTTTTTG. Translated: CASSSRQGGSGELFL.

The genes are TRBV20-1 and TRBJ2-1, with TRBD1 identical over 10 bases. Germline CDR1 and CDR2: DFQATT and SNEGSKA (reference sequence). Losses at the gene ends were 3 bases for V and 9 bases for J; bases not matched to a gene: 5. The CDR3 is made up of 13 amino acids. CDR3 nucleotides: TGCAGTGCTAGGGGGACAGGGGAGGGTGAGCAGTTCTTC. Translated, it gives CSARGTGEGEQFF.

This clonotype was detected only a few times. This chain links TRBV28 with TRBJ2-1, with 9 bases that match TRBD2. The V and J ends lost 3 bases and 4 bases, in that order; junction bases with no gene match: 7. CDR1 MDHEN and CDR2 SYDVKM come from the germline V gene. CDR3 length: 16 residues. The CDR3 region is CASSLEVAGGYNEQFF. The CDR3 bases are TGTGCCAGCAGTTTGGAGGTGGCGGGAGGGTACAATGAGCAGTTCTTC.

In this sample, this clonotype turned up many times. The chain joins TRBV10-1 to TRBJ2-7; D perhaps matches TRBD2 (6 bases). V lost 4 bases, J lost 5 bases, and 12 bases lay in between. Germline CDR1 is WNHNN and CDR2 is SYGVQD (reference sequence). This CDR3 has 13 amino acids. The CDR3 nucleotides are TGCGCCAGCAGTGCCGGCGGGAACCACGAGCAGTACTTC. Translation: CASSAGGNHEQYF.